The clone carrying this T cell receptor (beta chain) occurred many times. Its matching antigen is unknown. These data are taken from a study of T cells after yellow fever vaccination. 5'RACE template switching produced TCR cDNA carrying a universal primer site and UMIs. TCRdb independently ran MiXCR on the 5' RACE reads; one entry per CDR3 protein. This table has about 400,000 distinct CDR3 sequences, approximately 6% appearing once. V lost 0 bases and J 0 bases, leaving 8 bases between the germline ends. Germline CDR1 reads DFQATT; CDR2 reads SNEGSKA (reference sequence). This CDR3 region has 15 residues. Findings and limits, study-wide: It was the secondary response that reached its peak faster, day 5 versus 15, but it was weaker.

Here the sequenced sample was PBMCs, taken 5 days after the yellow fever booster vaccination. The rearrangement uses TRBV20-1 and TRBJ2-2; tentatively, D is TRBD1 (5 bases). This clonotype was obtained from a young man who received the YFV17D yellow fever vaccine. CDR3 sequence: CSARDLQANTGELFF. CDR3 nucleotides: TGCAGTGCTAGAGATTTACAGGCGAACACCGGGGAGCTGTTTTTT.